This note documents a single T cell receptor (beta chain) sequence. Its antigen is not known. These data belong to a study of Ad26.COV2.S vaccination and SARS-CoV-2 variants. Deletions cut 3 bases from V and 7 bases from J, with 13 bases between. Germline V gene lookup returns CDR1 SGHTA and CDR2 FQGNSA. There are 14 residues in the CDR3. The treatment denotes: approximately 18 received Ad26.COV2.S at low or high dose, single or two shots; a few received placebo; per-sample allocation not given. Following the first vaccine or placebo injection, samples were taken on day 63. Aged 18-55 years, donor was enrolled in Boston in about 2020. Participants' vaccine, an Ad26 vector, delivered Wuhan-strain SARS-CoV-2 spike. Here immunoSEQ multiplex PCR was the method, and the copy in TCRdb shows in-frame clones only, minus some. The sample records approximately 450,000 clones, 75% to 95% being singletons. General observations from the study: The study found similar non-spike TCR breadth in vaccine and placebo recipients. Spike-specific TCR breadth was greater in vaccine than placebo recipients.

V usage is TRBV7-2 and J usage is TRBJ2-1; perhaps TRBD2 as D (6 bases). This sequence was found in a person between 18 and 65 years old who received the Ad26.COV2.S COVID-19 vaccine or a placebo. The material sequenced was peripheral blood, taken in a trial of Ad26.COV2.S vaccine versus placebo. The CDR3 region is CASSFYGTPNEQFF. The CDR3 nucleotides read TGTGCCAGCAGCTTTTACGGGACTCCTAATGAGCAGTTCTTC.